This T cell receptor beta chain was sequenced in a study of blood T cell repertoires in COVID-19. In assigning cohorts, the study relied on participant-reported clinical history. The authors' processing: Amplifying reference gene primers gave estimates of nucleated cell counts. Repertoires were generated with immunoSEQ multiplex PCR, while TCRdb's copy carries only in-frame clones and drops some. The D gene and trimming were derived from the DNA, and the V and J assignments and clone size from that table. The repertoire includes a few hundred thousand clones, about 86% of them detected once, and roughly a tenth sits in the top ten. The CDR3 contains 16 residues. Per the germline V gene, CDR1 is LGHDT and CDR2 is YNNKEL (reference sequence). Trimming cost V 4 bases and J 3 bases; bases outside gene matches: 7.

The TCR comes from a woman aged 50 to 60 who had recovered from COVID-19. Sequencing was carried out using PBMCs or T cells enriched from blood (not recorded which). This rearrangement joins TRBV3-1 (or the pseudogene TRBV3-2) to TRBJ2-5, with 11 bases that match TRBD2. The CDR3 DNA reads TGTGCCAGCAGCCGCACTACTAGCGGGGGTAAAGAGACCCAGTACTTC. Its translation is CASSRTTSGGKETQYF.